These 30 T cell receptor beta chains came from one sample sequenced in a study of blood T cell repertoires in COVID-19. Sequencing was performed with immunoSEQ multiplex PCR; in TCRdb, only in-frame clones are kept and a portion is missing. The repertoire holds roughly 100,000 clones, with 85% to 95% as singletons. The material sequenced was peripheral blood. These receptors originate from a man aged 45-65 years with active COVID-19.

This chain connects TRBV27 to TRBJ1-3; no firm D call. There are 14 residues in the CDR3. The V end lost 8 bases, the J end lost 2 bases, and 13 bases lay between the germline ends. Germline V gene lookup returns CDR1 MNHEY and CDR2 SMNVEV (reference sequence). The CDR3 region is CASREGVTGNTIYF. Written as DNA, the CDR3 is TGTGCCAGCCGGGAGGGAGTAACTGGAAACACCATATATTTT.

The gene calls are TRBV2 and TRBJ2-2; TRBD2 matches 11 bases. Trimming removed 6 bases from V and 7 bases from J; junction bases left unmatched: 7. Per germline, CDR1 SNHLY and CDR2 FYNNEI. This CDR3 contains 15 residues. The CDR3 coding sequence is TGTGCCAGCAGATTAGCGGGAGGGCCCAACGGGGAGCTGTTTTTT. Translation: CASRLAGGPNGELFF.

The chain combines TRBV6-6 with TRBJ1-1; no firm D call. Per germline, CDR1 MNHNY and CDR2 SVGAGI (reference sequence). V lost 11 bases to trimming and J lost 6 bases, with 19 bases between them. The CDR3 is 13 amino acids. The CDR3 spells CAGRFGPSAEAFF. The CDR3 coding sequence is TGTGCCGGCCGATTTGGGCCCTCCGCTGAAGCTTTCTTT.

V usage is TRBV27 and J usage is TRBJ2-7, with D possibly matching TRBD1 (5 bases). The V gene's germline CDR1 is MNHEY and CDR2 SMNVEV (reference sequence). The CDR3 totals 14 residues. Between the trimmed V and J ends, which lost 4 bases and 2 bases, there was a span of 12 bases. CDR3 DNA sequence: TGTGCCAGCAGTTGGGGCCAGGGCACCTACGAGCAGTACTTC. This sequence encodes CASSWGQGTYEQYF.

The chain links TRBV28 to TRBJ1-1; D might be TRBD1 (5 bases). Trimming pared 2 bases from V and 0 bases from J, leaving 19 bases between. This CDR3 is built from 18 residues. Germline CDR1 and CDR2: MDHEN and SYDVKM. CDR3 sequence: CASSLGVRQPAMNTEAFF. In DNA, the CDR3 is TGTGCCAGCAGTTTAGGTGTGAGACAGCCTGCTATGAACACTGAAGCTTTCTTT.

The chain links TRBV11-2 to TRBJ2-3, with a possible D match to TRBD2 (6 bases). V gave up 3 bases and J gave up 8 bases, with 12 bases separating them. Germline CDR1 SGHAT, CDR2 FQNNGV. The CDR3 is 13 amino acids. The CDR3 sequence: CASSLGLPGTQYF. The DNA for the CDR3 is TGTGCCAGCAGCTTGGGACTGCCGGGTACGCAGTATTTT.

The V and J genes are TRBV4-2 and TRBJ1-1, with a tentative D call TRBD1 (6 bases). CDR1 is LGHNA, CDR2 YNFKEQ, per germline. Trimming shortened V by 8 bases and J by 2 bases, and 15 bases separated the two germline ends. The CDR3 has 14 residues. In DNA, the CDR3 is TGTGCCAGCCTCCGGACAGCGGCTAACACTGAAGCTTTCTTT. Its translation is CASLRTAANTEAFF.

CDR3 amino acids: CASSNHPSGEQYF. CDR3 bases: TGTGCCAGCAGCAACCACCCGAGCGGCGAGCAGTACTTC. The V and J genes are TRBV7-3 and TRBJ2-7; TRBD2 is a possible D gene (5 bases). There are 13 residues in the CDR3. Trimming stripped 5 bases from V and 6 bases from J, with 14 bases between. CDR1 is SGHTA, CDR2 FQGTGA, per germline.

The chain joins TRBV7-9 to TRBJ2-7; TRBD1 matches 7 bases. Trimming removed 4 bases from V and 7 bases from J; junction bases left unmatched: 13. Germline CDR1 and CDR2: SEHNR and FQNEAQ (reference sequence). There are 15 residues in the CDR3. CDR3 DNA sequence: TGTGCCAGCAGCTCAGACAGGGCCCGGTATTCGGAGCAGTACTTC. Amino acids: CASSSDRARYSEQYF.

Of note for this clone: The identical CDR3 is also encoded by other nucleotide sequences in the sample. The genes are TRBV28 and TRBJ1-2, with TRBD1 matching over 9 bases. CDR3 size: 15 residues. Germline assignment: CDR1 MDHEN and CDR2 SYDVKM. V gave up 4 bases and J gave up 5 bases; unmatched junction bases: 8. In DNA form, the CDR3 reads TGTGCCAGCAGTTCCCCGGGACAGGGTAATTATGGCTACACCTTC. It is translated as CASSSPGQGNYGYTF.

This chain links TRBV2 with TRBJ2-7, with TRBD2 as a possible D gene (5 bases). The CDR3 extends over 13 amino acids. Trimming removed 5 bases from V and 2 bases from J, with 10 bases in between. Germline V lookup: CDR1 SNHLY, CDR2 FYNNEI. The CDR3 sequence: CASSQDWAYEQYF. In DNA form, the CDR3 reads TGTGCCAGCAGTCAGGACTGGGCCTACGAGCAGTACTTC.

This sequence joins TRBV28 and TRBJ2-7; 9 nucleotides line up with TRBD1. The CDR3 runs to 15 residues. V lost 8 bases to trimming and J lost 5 bases; unmatched junction nucleotides: 13. From germline, CDR1 is MDHEN and CDR2 SYDVKM. The CDR3 spells CASQTPGTGLHEQYF. CDR3 nucleotides: TGTGCCAGCCAAACCCCCGGGACAGGGCTCCACGAGCAGTACTTC.

The chain carries TRBV5-1 and TRBJ1-2, with 9 bases aligning to TRBD1. The CDR3 loop spans 14 amino acids. Trimming removed 4 bases from V and 8 bases from J; junction bases left unmatched: 9. The germline V gene encodes CDR1 SGHRS and CDR2 YFSETQ. The CDR3 DNA reads as TGCGCCAGCAGCGACCCCGGGACAGGGCAAGGCTACACCTTC. Translation gives CASSDPGTGQGYTF. Using reference TRBV5-1 and TRBJ1-2 for the parts outside the CDR3, the full variable domain is KAGVTQTPRYLIKTRGQQVTLSCSPISGHRSVSWYQQTPGQGLQFLFEYFSETQRNKGNFPGRFSGRQFSNSRSEMNVSTLELGDSALYLCASSDPGTGQGYTFGSGTRLTVV.

The J gene is TRBJ1-1, the V gene TRBV29-1; the D is unclear. From germline, CDR1 is SQVTM and CDR2 ANQGSEA. Trimming stripped 4 bases from V and 3 bases from J, with 3 bases between. CDR3 size: 10 residues. CDR3 region: CSVGDTEAFF. The CDR3 coding sequence is TGCAGCGTTGGCGACACTGAAGCTTTCTTT.

The chain couples TRBV6-6 to TRBJ2-7, with 7 bases matching TRBD2. In germline, CDR1 is MNHNY, CDR2 SVGAGI (reference sequence). V was pared by 0 bases and J by 3 bases, with 5 bases of the junction left unmatched. The CDR3 has 15 amino acids. The chain's CDR3 is CASSYSTAGSYEQYF. As DNA, the CDR3 is TGTGCCAGCAGTTACTCTACAGCGGGGAGCTACGAGCAGTACTTC.

This chain links TRBV7-9 with TRBJ1-1, with unresolved D. The ends were cut back, 5 bases at V and 1 base at J, with 8 bases in the middle. Germline-derived CDR1 and CDR2 are SEHNR and FQNEAQ (reference sequence). This CDR3 comprises 13 residues. CDR3 protein: CASSPIENTEAFF. The CDR3, as DNA: TGTGCCAGCAGCCCAATAGAGAACACTGAAGCTTTCTTT. The whole variable domain, filled in from reference TRBV7-9 and TRBJ1-1, reads DTGVSQNPRHKITKRGQNVTFRCDPISEHNRLYWYRQTLGQGPEFLTYFQNEAQLEKSRLLSDRFSAERPKGSFSTLEIQRTEQGDSAMYLCASSPIENTEAFFGQGTRLTVV.

In DNA, the CDR3 is TGCGCCAGCAGTGAGGGGACAGCCTATCTCACCGGGGAGCTGTTTTTT. This sequence encodes CASSEGTAYLTGELFF. V is TRBV10-1 and J is TRBJ2-2; 7 nucleotides align to TRBD1. This CDR3 is built from 16 residues. The junction had 7 bases not matched to a gene; V was cut back by 2 bases and J by 4 bases. Germline assignment: CDR1 WNHNN and CDR2 SYGVQD (reference sequence).

The rearrangement links TRBV25-1 to TRBJ1-4, with 8 bases matching TRBD1. Germline V lookup: CDR1 MGHDK, CDR2 SYGVNS. J gave up 10 bases and V 4 bases, and 11 bases lay outside the gene matches. This CDR3 is 15 amino acids long. DNA of the CDR3: TGTGCCAGCAGTGCCCGGACAGGGCCCACAGGAAAACTGTTTTTT. This sequence encodes CASSARTGPTGKLFF.

J is TRBJ2-1 and V is TRBV24-1, with 9 bases fitting TRBD1. Trimming at V came to 3 bases and at J to 0 bases, leaving 2 bases not matched to a gene. Per germline, CDR1 KGHDR and CDR2 SFDVKD. The CDR3 is made up of 16 amino acids. DNA of the CDR3: TGTGCCACCAGTGATCGACAGGGGGGCTCCTACAATGAGCAGTTCTTC. This encodes CATSDRQGGSYNEQFF.

The V and J genes are TRBV29-1 and TRBJ1-1; D uncertain. Trimming cost V 0 bases and J 4 bases, with 12 bases left between them. The germline V gene encodes CDR1 SQVTM and CDR2 ANQGSEA. The CDR3 totals 14 residues. The DNA of the CDR3 is TGCAGCGTTGAAGATCCGGGGATTAGCACTGAAGCTTTCTTT. This gives the protein CSVEDPGISTEAFF.

The chain recombines TRBV30 with TRBJ1-2; D is undetermined. The CDR3 covers 10 residues. Trimming removed 6 bases from V and 7 bases from J, with 9 bases in between. CDR1 is GTSNPN and CDR2 is SVGIG in the germline V gene (reference sequence). CDR3 bases: TGTGCCTGTCAGGCGGGTGGCTACACCTTC. This translates into CACQAGGYTF.

The chain employs TRBV6-6 and TRBJ2-1; D gene unclear. V was pared by 2 bases and J by 7 bases, with 15 bases between. The CDR3 is 15 residues long. Germline lookup yields CDR1 MNHNY and CDR2 SVGAGI (reference sequence). The CDR3 region has the DNA TGTGCCAGCAGTTACAGGTCAGGCCTTTATAATGAGCAGTTCTTC. It translates to CASSYRSGLYNEQFF.

This clone turned up a few times. CDR3 DNA sequence: TGTGCCAGCAGTTTAGTGCGCATGAACACTGAAGCTTTCTTT. Translation gives CASSLVRMNTEAFF. The chain couples TRBV27 to TRBJ1-1; D remains ambiguous. Germline assignment: CDR1 MNHEY and CDR2 SMNVEV (reference sequence). This CDR3 contains 14 residues. With 2 bases removed from V and 0 bases from J, the gap between germline ends came to 7 bases.

The chain joins TRBV28 to TRBJ2-5; D ambiguous. This CDR3 is 11 amino acids long. V shed 6 bases and J shed 4 bases, with 6 bases lying between them. Germline CDR1 reads MDHEN; CDR2 reads SYDVKM. For the CDR3, the DNA is TGTGCCAGCAGGTCTCCAGAGACCCAGTACTTC. This sequence encodes CASRSPETQYF.

This chain connects TRBV5-1 to TRBJ1-1, with 7 bases fitting TRBD1. CDR1 and CDR2 (germline): SGHRS, YFSETQ. The CDR3 runs 15 residues. V shed 3 bases, J shed 4 bases, and the junction held 9 bases outside the gene matches. The CDR3 is CASSSGQVRTTEAFF. The CDR3 DNA reads as TGCGCCAGCAGCTCTGGACAGGTCCGAACCACTGAAGCTTTCTTT.

This sequence joins TRBV5-1 and TRBJ2-3, with TRBD2 matching over 9 bases. Germline CDR1 reads SGHRS; CDR2 reads YFSETQ. This CDR3 is 16 amino acids long. V dropped 0 bases and J dropped 4; count of bases not matched to a gene: 6. In DNA, the CDR3 is TGCGCCAGCAGCTTGGCCGTAGCGGGAGCGTCAGATACGCAGTATTTT. This encodes CASSLAVAGASDTQYF.

For the CDR3, the DNA is TGTGCCAGCAGCACAGGGACAGATACGCAGTATTTT. Its translation is CASSTGTDTQYF. The V call is TRBV28, the J call TRBJ2-3; tentative D call: TRBD1 (6 bases). CDR3 length: 12 residues. Germline CDR1 MDHEN, CDR2 SYDVKM. V lost 6 bases, J lost 3 bases, and 7 bases lay in between.

The chain couples TRBV6-5 to TRBJ1-2; TRBD1 might be the D (6 bases). V was clipped by 2 bases and J by 6 bases, with 16 bases between them. This CDR3 is 15 amino acids long. The germline CDR1 and CDR2 sequences are MNHEY and SVGAGI. The DNA for the CDR3 is TGTGCCAGCAGTTACGGGGGCGGCGGAAGAAATGGCTACACCTTC. Translated: CASSYGGGGRNGYTF.

The J gene is TRBJ2-4, the V gene TRBV9; 8 nucleotides align to TRBD2. The CDR3 has 19 amino acids. Trimming at V came to 4 bases and at J to 0 bases, leaving 15 bases not matched to a gene. Germline loops: CDR1 SGDLS, CDR2 YYNGEE. CDR3 in amino acids: CASSLTAGALLGAKNIQYF. As DNA, the CDR3 is TGTGCCAGCAGCTTGACAGCGGGAGCTCTACTTGGAGCCAAAAACATTCAGTACTTC.

V usage is TRBV5-1 and J usage is TRBJ1-1; D is possibly TRBD1 (6 bases). Looked up from germline, CDR1 is SGHRS and CDR2 is YFSETQ. Trimming shortened V by 2 bases and J by 4 bases, and 9 bases separated the two germline ends. This CDR3 comprises 13 residues. CDR3: CASSFGGGTEAFF. The CDR3 region has the DNA TGCGCCAGCAGCTTTGGGGGCGGCACTGAAGCTTTCTTT.